These 31 T cell receptor beta chains were sequenced from one sample in a study of identical twins. Using its own MiXCR run on the 5' RACE reads, TCRdb lists one record per CDR3 protein. Of about 690,000 distinct CDR3 sequences listed, approximately 6% are singletons. The specimen sequenced was naive T cells sorted from blood. The receptors here all came from a man aged 18 to 30 in good health.

This clonotype was counted only a few times. This chain joins TRBV10-3 and TRBJ2-5; D unclear. In germline, CDR1 is ENHRY, CDR2 SYGVKD. Trimming shortened V by 2 bases and J by 5 bases, and 12 bases separated the two germline ends. CDR3 size: 14 residues. The CDR3 DNA is TGTGCCATCAGTGAGCCGGAGATGCGCGAGACCCAGTACTTC. Its protein product is CAISEPEMRETQYF.

The sample holds many counts of this clonotype. This chain uses TRBV12-3 or TRBV12-4 with TRBJ2-1; D perhaps matches TRBD2 (5 bases). The CDR3 extends over 15 amino acids. The V end was cut by 1 base, the J end by 3 bases, with 10 bases between. This CDR3 reads CASSLGGPIYNEQFF. The DNA for the CDR3 is TGTGCCAGCAGTTTAGGCGGGCCGATCTACAATGAGCAGTTCTTC.

The genes are TRBV20-1 and TRBJ2-7; weak D call: TRBD1 (6 bases). The length of the CDR3 is 13 residues. The V gene's germline CDR1 is DFQATT and CDR2 SNEGSKA (reference sequence). V lost 3 bases and J 0 bases, leaving 9 bases between the germline ends. The CDR3 here is CSARQGRSYEQYF. The CDR3 region has the DNA TGCAGTGCTAGGCAGGGGCGCTCCTACGAGCAGTACTTC.

V gene TRBV5-5 combines with J gene TRBJ2-3; D is tentatively TRBD1 or TRBD2 (5 bases each). V gave up 3 bases and J gave up 8 bases, with 13 bases separating them. There are 13 residues in the CDR3. CDR1 is SGHKS, CDR2 YYEKEE, per germline (reference sequence). The CDR3 DNA reads TGTGCCAGCAGCTCAGGGTCCGGAGGTACGCAGTATTTT. Residues: CASSSGSGGTQYF. Looking up the rest from reference TRBV5-5 and TRBJ2-3 gives the full variable domain: DAGVTQSPTHLIKTRGQQVTLRCSPISGHKSVSWYQQVLGQGPQFIFQYYEKEERGRGNFPDRFSARQFPNYSSELNVNALLLGDSALYLCASSSGSGGTQYFGPGTRLTVL.

The chain uses TRBV3-1 and TRBJ2-1; 7 bases match TRBD2. The V gene's germline CDR1 is LGHDT and CDR2 YNNKEL (reference sequence). With 1 base clipped from V and 2 bases from J, the junction kept 2 bases outside the gene matches. CDR3 length: 15 residues. This CDR3 reads CASSQAGRPYNEQFF. The CDR3 nucleotides read TGTGCCAGCAGCCAAGCCGGGAGGCCCTACAATGAGCAGTTCTTC.

This clonotype was seen ten or more times. The chain recombines TRBV20-1 with TRBJ2-1, with TRBD2 identical over 11 bases. CDR3 size: 14 residues. Germline V gives CDR1 DFQATT, CDR2 SNEGSKA (reference sequence). V lost 6 bases, J lost 9 bases, and 10 bases stayed unmatched. CDR3 nucleotide sequence: TGCAGTGCAAGTAGCGGGAGGGCCTCTCTTGAGCAGTTCTTC. This gives the protein CSASSGRASLEQFF.

The sample holds a few counts of this clonotype. The CDR3 sequence: CASRGALPDEQYF. CDR3 in DNA: TGTGCCAGCAGGGGTGCTTTGCCCGACGAGCAGTACTTC. The chain has TRBV7-9 and TRBJ2-7, with D unclear. Per the germline V gene, CDR1 is SEHNR and CDR2 is FQNEAQ (reference sequence). The V and J ends lost 6 bases and 5 bases respectively, with 14 bases between them. This CDR3 is 13 amino acids long.

The V call is TRBV5-1, the J call TRBJ1-1, with D perhaps matching TRBD1 (6 bases). The ends were cut back, 1 base at V and 6 bases at J, with 19 bases in the middle. The CDR3 totals 16 residues. The germline V gene has CDR1 SGHRS and CDR2 YFSETQ. CDR3 sequence reads: CASSLFVFWGAAEAFF. CDR3 DNA sequence: TGCGCCAGCAGCTTGTTCGTATTTTGGGGGGCTGCTGAAGCTTTCTTT.

This clonotype was counted many times. The V call is TRBV12-3 or TRBV12-4, the J call TRBJ2-3; 7 bases line up with TRBD1. V lost 5 bases, J lost 2 bases, and 7 bases stayed unmatched. The CDR3 sequence is 15 residues long. The CDR3 sequence: CASSRRQGDTDTQYF. The CDR3 DNA follows: TGTGCCAGCAGTCGGAGGCAGGGGGACACAGATACGCAGTATTTT.

This clonotype was recorded at least ten times. The chain uses TRBV7-8 and TRBJ2-6; TRBD1 might be the D (5 bases). The CDR3 totals 14 residues. Trimming shortened V by 7 bases and J by 4 bases, and 11 bases separated the two germline ends. Germline V gene sequence: CDR1 SGHVS, CDR2 FQNEAQ. The CDR3 DNA follows: TGTGCCAGCAACCAGGGCACGGGGGCCAACGTCCTGACTTTC. It codes for CASNQGTGANVLTF.

The chain combines TRBV28 with TRBJ2-7, with D perhaps being TRBD1 or TRBD2 (6 bases each). V was cut by 3 bases and J by 3 bases, with 15 bases left in between. The CDR3 totals 15 residues. The germline V gene has CDR1 MDHEN and CDR2 SYDVKM. CDR3 residues: CASSFPGGGDYEQYF. DNA of the CDR3: TGTGCCAGCAGTTTTCCCGGAGGGGGAGACTACGAGCAGTACTTC.

This clonotype has more than one count but fewer than ten. CDR3 coding DNA: TGCGCCAGCAGCTTGGAGCCAGTAGATACGCAGTATTTT. Amino acids: CASSLEPVDTQYF. The chain is built from TRBV5-1 and TRBJ2-3, with no clear D. This CDR3 is built from 13 residues. Germline V gene sequence: CDR1 SGHRS, CDR2 YFSETQ. V gave up 0 bases and J gave up 5 bases, with 7 bases separating them. Looking up the rest from reference TRBV5-1 and TRBJ2-3 gives the full variable domain: KAGVTQTPRYLIKTRGQQVTLSCSPISGHRSVSWYQQTPGQGLQFLFEYFSETQRNKGNFPGRFSGRQFSNSRSEMNVSTLELGDSALYLCASSLEPVDTQYFGPGTRLTVL.

This clonotype has more than one count but fewer than ten. The chain recombines TRBV19 with TRBJ2-1; D gene uncertain. Trimming took off 7 bases at V and 0 bases at J, with 16 bases between the two ends. Germline values: CDR1 LNHDA, CDR2 SQIVND (reference sequence). The CDR3 length is 16 residues. The CDR3 sequence: CASTPVFKSSYNEQFF. DNA of the CDR3: TGTGCCAGTACCCCCGTTTTTAAAAGCTCCTACAATGAGCAGTTCTTC.

This clonotype was found many times. The V gene is TRBV21-1, the J gene TRBJ2-5; TRBD1, as called in the table, went unchecked against the DNA. TRBV21-1 is described as a pseudogene. This CDR3 is built from 16 residues. CDR3 DNA: TGTGCCAGGAGGAAAAGAGGGACAGGGAGCCAAGAGACCCAGTACTTC. This sequence encodes CARRKRGTGSQETQYF.

This clonotype was counted only a few times. The V call is TRBV20-1, the J call TRBJ2-1; no firm D call. The CDR3 covers 13 residues. The ends were cut back, 0 bases at V and 4 bases at J, with 7 bases in the middle. Germline V gene lookup returns CDR1 DFQATT and CDR2 SNEGSKA (reference sequence). The CDR3 is CSAREDGYNEQFF. CDR3 bases: TGCAGTGCTAGAGAAGATGGATACAATGAGCAGTTCTTC.

This clonotype was seen a handful of times. This chain connects TRBV18 to TRBJ2-5; possibly TRBD2 for D (6 bases). CDR3 size: 14 residues. Germline V gives CDR1 KGHSH, CDR2 LQKENI. V was cut by 1 base and J by 5 bases, with 11 bases left in between. The CDR3 reads CASSPRRGWETQYF. Here the CDR3 DNA reads TGTGCCAGCTCACCACGGCGGGGCTGGGAGACCCAGTACTTC.

To note about this clonotype: Just one base apart from a much larger clone, this may be a read error. This is likely a read error, given that the CDR3 carries no conserved phenylalanine or tryptophan at its end. The rearrangement links TRBV12-3 or TRBV12-4 to TRBJ1-1; D possibly corresponds to TRBD1 (5 bases). The CDR3 runs 15 residues. V lost 2 bases and J lost 2, with 12 bases in between. For the CDR3, the DNA is TGTGCCAGCAGTTTAATGGCGGGGGGTAACACTGAAGCTTTCGTT. Its translation: CASSLMAGGNTEAFV.

The genes are TRBV5-1 and TRBJ2-5; D is uncertain. The germline V gene encodes CDR1 SGHRS and CDR2 YFSETQ. Deletions cut 5 bases from V and 7 bases from J, with 15 bases between. The CDR3 sequence is 13 residues long. CDR3 protein: CASSVDATGTQYF. In DNA form, the CDR3 reads TGCGCCAGCAGTGTTGACGCCACGGGGACCCAGTACTTC.

This clonotype occurred a few times. The chain carries TRBV3-1 and TRBJ2-1; TRBD2 aligns across 10 bases. The junction had 9 bases not matched to a gene; V was cut back by 1 base and J by 3 bases. This CDR3 contains 18 residues. In germline, CDR1 is LGHDT, CDR2 YNNKEL (reference sequence). The DNA of the CDR3 is TGTGCCAGCAGCCAAGCTTTACTAGCGGGGATGGGCTACAATGAGCAGTTCTTC. It is translated as CASSQALLAGMGYNEQFF.

The rearrangement joins TRBV25-1 to TRBJ2-5; no definite D call. Germline V gene lookup returns CDR1 MGHDK and CDR2 SYGVNS. V lost 4 bases to trimming and J lost 2 bases, with 8 bases between them. This CDR3 has 13 amino acids. In nucleotides, the CDR3 is TGTGCCAGCAGTGTAGACCAGCAAGAGACCCAGTACTTC. Its translation is CASSVDQQETQYF.

This clonotype has a count of ten or more. The chain uses TRBV12-3 or TRBV12-4 and TRBJ1-2; D unresolved. This CDR3 spans 11 amino acids. Trimming removed 5 bases from V and 4 bases from J, with 5 bases in between. The DNA for the CDR3 is TGTGCCAGCAGTCCCGTCTATGGCTACACCTTC. Protein product: CASSPVYGYTF.

The chain is built from TRBV10-3 and TRBJ2-2; D may be TRBD2 (5 bases). The V gene's germline CDR1 is ENHRY and CDR2 SYGVKD. The CDR3 covers 16 residues. Between the trimmed V and J ends, which lost 1 base and 5 bases, there was a span of 14 bases. The chain's CDR3 is CAISEFEGAETGELFF. Written as DNA, the CDR3 is TGTGCCATCAGTGAGTTTGAGGGAGCGGAGACCGGGGAGCTGTTTTTT.

This clonotype was counted many times. The J gene is TRBJ2-7, the V gene TRBV29-1; 8 bases align to TRBD1. The germline V gene has CDR1 SQVTM and CDR2 ANQGSEA. CDR3 length: 18 amino acids. V dropped 4 bases and J dropped 1; count of bases not matched to a gene: 18. CDR3 loop: CSVVRRKRDRSLSYEQYF. The CDR3 DNA reads TGCAGCGTTGTAAGGCGAAAACGGGACAGGTCACTATCCTACGAGCAGTACTTC.

The sample holds a few counts of this clonotype. This chain links TRBV12-3 or TRBV12-4 with TRBJ2-3, with D hard to call. This CDR3 has 13 amino acids. V was cut by 6 bases and J by 4 bases, with 11 bases left in between. CDR3 in amino acids: CASSDRRADTQYF. Written as DNA, the CDR3 is TGTGCCAGCAGCGACCGACGGGCAGATACGCAGTATTTT.

J is TRBJ1-1 and V is TRBV19; D possibly corresponds to TRBD1 (5 bases). Germline V gene sequence: CDR1 LNHDA, CDR2 SQIVND (reference sequence). The CDR3 spans 14 residues. V was shortened by 0 bases and J by 4 bases, with 9 bases between the two germline ends. In DNA, the CDR3 is TGTGCCAGTAGTATAGACAGGGCTACCACTGAAGCTTTCTTT. Translating gives CASSIDRATTEAFF.

The chain combines TRBV5-1 with TRBJ1-2; D gene ambiguous. CDR1 is SGHRS, CDR2 YFSETQ, per germline. CDR3 length: 14 residues. V was pared by 1 base and J by 8 bases, with 15 bases between. CDR3 loop: CASSLRRGVEGYTF. In nucleotides, the CDR3 is TGCGCCAGCAGCTTGCGGCGGGGAGTGGAAGGCTACACCTTC.

This chain joins TRBV6-2 or TRBV6-3 and TRBJ1-1, with D maybe TRBD1 (5 bases). This CDR3 is 13 amino acids long. Trimming left V 4 bases short and J 6 bases short, with 12 bases between. Germline CDR1 is MNHEY and CDR2 is SVGEGT. CDR3 protein: CASSFLGTAEAFF. The DNA of the CDR3 is TGTGCCAGCAGTTTTCTGGGGACCGCTGAAGCTTTCTTT.

In its sample, this clonotype was seen a few times. The chain uses TRBV11-2 and TRBJ2-3, with D possibly being TRBD1 or TRBD2 (7 bases each). The CDR3 runs 15 residues. In germline, CDR1 is SGHAT, CDR2 FQNNGV. V was pared by 11 bases and J by 5 bases, with 23 bases between. The CDR3 loop is CAVGRGGGPGDTQYF. The CDR3 coding sequence is TGTGCCGTGGGCAGGGGGGGAGGGCCAGGAGATACGCAGTATTTT.

This clonotype showed up many times. This chain connects TRBV4-3 to TRBJ2-1, with D possibly matching TRBD2 (5 bases). Germline CDR1 is LGHNA and CDR2 is YSLEER. V shed 0 bases and J shed 7 bases, with 16 bases lying between them. CDR3 length: 16 amino acids. CDR3 loop: CASSQDGLRGMNEQFF. The CDR3, as DNA: TGCGCCAGCAGCCAAGATGGACTGCGAGGGATGAATGAGCAGTTCTTC.

This clonotype was seen ten or more times. The chain recombines TRBV15 with TRBJ2-1, with D possibly TRBD2 on 6 matching bases. From germline, CDR1 is LNHNV and CDR2 YYDKDF (reference sequence). This CDR3 spans 14 amino acids. Deletions cut 0 bases from V and 13 bases from J, with 16 bases between. The CDR3 DNA follows: TGTGCCACCAGCAGAGAAGCCCTAGCGTCAAAACAGTTCTTC. Amino acids: CATSREALASKQFF.

The CDR3 region is CASSPLPGLAAGELFF. The CDR3 DNA is TGTGCCAGCAGCCCCCTACCGGGACTAGCGGCCGGGGAGCTGTTTTTT. This chain connects TRBV7-3 to TRBJ2-2; TRBD2 matches at 11 bases. Germline CDR1 and CDR2: SGHTA and FQGTGA. The V segment lost 5 bases and the J segment 6 bases; nucleotides outside the gene matches: 8. The CDR3 is 16 amino acids.